The 29 T cell receptor beta chains below all came from one sample that was sequenced in a study of early T cells in non-severe SARS-CoV-2 infection. In TCRdb, the 5' RACE reads were re-called with MiXCR into one record per CDR3 protein. This sample has just over 80,000 distinct CDR3 sequences, with roughly an eighth found just once. The sequenced material came from whole blood. All receptors derive from an adult who was a healthcare worker with PCR-confirmed SARS-CoV-2 infection or an uninfected control (not recorded which).

At least ten counts were recorded for this clonotype. The CDR3 loop reads CASRPLAGGPGTQYF. CDR3 nucleotide sequence: TGTGCCAGCAGGCCACTAGCGGGGGGGCCGGGTACGCAGTATTTT. The chain is built from TRBV11-2 and TRBJ2-3, with 13 positions matching TRBD2. The trim removed 6 bases at V and 8 bases at J, leaving 8 bases unmatched. Germline values: CDR1 SGHAT, CDR2 FQNNGV. The CDR3 is 15 amino acids.

The chain has TRBV6-1 and TRBJ2-2, with 9 bases aligning to TRBD2. The CDR3 loop spans 17 amino acids. V was pared by 6 bases and J by 0 bases, with 8 bases of the junction left unmatched. Germline V gene sequence: CDR1 MNHNS, CDR2 SASEGT. The CDR3 nucleotides are TGTGCCAGCAGCGGTAGGCGGGGGGGCGCGAACACCGGGGAGCTGTTTTTT. Residues: CASSGRRGGANTGELFF.

The table lists this clonotype with a few counts. The V call is TRBV7-6, the J call TRBJ1-4; possibly TRBD1 for D (5 bases). The V end was cut by 4 bases, the J end by 8 bases, with 17 bases between. The CDR3 is 15 residues long. Germline V gene lookup returns CDR1 SGHVS and CDR2 FNYEAQ. The CDR3 reads CASSSAGASVEKLFF. Written as DNA, the CDR3 is TGTGCCAGCAGCTCCGCCGGGGCGTCGGTAGAAAAACTGTTTTTT.

This clonotype was seen many times. The gene calls are TRBV29-1 and TRBJ2-3; 11 nucleotides line up with TRBD2. The CDR3 length is 12 residues. Looked up from germline, CDR1 is SQVTM and CDR2 is ANQGSEA. V lost 8 bases and J lost 5; bases outside the gene matches: 3. Written as DNA, the CDR3 is TGCAGCACTAGCGGGGGTGGAGATACGCAGTATTTT. Translation gives CSTSGGGDTQYF.

The chain recombines TRBV20-1 with TRBJ2-5; D is undetermined. Trimming removed 1 base at V and 3 bases at J, with 15 bases between. The CDR3 sequence is 15 residues long. In germline, CDR1 is DFQATT, CDR2 SNEGSKA (reference sequence). The CDR3 protein is CSARGNLNEKETQYF. As DNA, the CDR3 is TGCAGTGCTAGAGGAAATTTGAACGAAAAAGAGACCCAGTACTTC.

This clonotype has ten or more counts. The chain uses TRBV6-6 and TRBJ1-2; tentative D call: TRBD1 (6 bases). The germline CDR1 and CDR2 sequences are MNHNY and SVGAGI (reference sequence). The V gene lost 6 bases and the J gene lost 5 bases, with 19 bases spanning the gap. The CDR3 loop spans 15 amino acids. Written as DNA, the CDR3 is TGTGCCAGCAGATGGTTGAAGTTCAGGGGTTATGGCTACACCTTC. It yields the protein CASRWLKFRGYGYTF.

In this sample, this clonotype turned up a few times. V and J are TRBV7-2 and TRBJ2-1; 9 bases are a match to TRBD1. CDR3 length equals 13 residues. From germline, CDR1 is SGHTA and CDR2 FQGNSA. The V and J ends lost 2 bases and 12 bases, in that order; junction bases with no gene match: 5. The CDR3 coding sequence is TGTGCCAGCAGCTTACCCCAGGACAGGGGGCAGTTCTTC. Amino acids: CASSLPQDRGQFF.

In this sample, this clonotype turned up many times. The chain couples TRBV5-1 to TRBJ2-5; tentative D call: TRBD2 (5 bases). Germline assignment: CDR1 SGHRS and CDR2 YFSETQ. The CDR3 loop spans 14 amino acids. V was clipped by 4 bases and J by 7 bases, with 17 bases between them. The CDR3 sequence: CASSLTRSGGTQYF. CDR3 in DNA: TGCGCCAGCAGCCTAACTAGAAGCGGTGGGACCCAGTACTTC. Variable domain in full (rest from reference TRBV5-1 and TRBJ2-5): KAGVTQTPRYLIKTRGQQVTLSCSPISGHRSVSWYQQTPGQGLQFLFEYFSETQRNKGNFPGRFSGRQFSNSRSEMNVSTLELGDSALYLCASSLTRSGGTQYFGPGTRLLVL.

This clonotype has a handful of counts. The junction shows a germline mismatch at one end, possibly a read error. The chain combines TRBV7-7 with TRBJ1-1; D gene unclear. Germline V gene lookup returns CDR1 SSHAT and CDR2 FNYEAQ (reference sequence). The CDR3 extends over 13 amino acids. The CDR3 DNA sequence: TGTGCTAGCAGCTTAGACCGTAGAACTGAAGCTTTCTTT. Encoded protein: CASSLDRRTEAFF.

There are many counts of this clonotype. This chain joins TRBV7-6 and TRBJ1-6, with a weak D call TRBD1 (5 bases). The length of the CDR3 is 16 residues. Trimming left V 5 bases short and J 10 bases short, with 21 bases between. The germline CDR1 and CDR2 sequences are SGHVS and FNYEAQ. This CDR3 is CASSPFPGIQNSPLHF. In DNA form, the CDR3 reads TGTGCCAGCAGCCCTTTCCCAGGGATACAGAACTCACCCCTCCACTTT.

The chain is built from TRBV18 and TRBJ1-5; possible D gene TRBD1, 6 bases. Trimming removed 2 bases at V and 11 bases at J, with 16 bases between. Germline CDR1 is KGHSH and CDR2 is LQKENI. The CDR3 length is 14 residues. In DNA form, the CDR3 reads TGTGCCAGCTCACCAGAGCCGGGGGCGCGGGCCCAGCATTTT. The encoded protein is CASSPEPGARAQHF.

This clonotype was seen repeatedly, ten times or more. The chain recombines TRBV5-4 with TRBJ2-5, with TRBD2 matching 8 bases. The J segment lost 6 bases and the V segment lost 0 bases, leaving 10 bases of the junction unmatched. CDR1 is SGHNT, CDR2 YYREEE, per germline (reference sequence). The CDR3 has 16 residues. The CDR3 coding sequence is TGTGCCAGCAGCTTGGCCAGCGGGACTAGAGAAAAGACCCAGTACTTC. Translation gives CASSLASGTREKTQYF.

This clonotype was counted a few times. The J gene is TRBJ2-1, the V gene TRBV6-6; a weak D match, TRBD2 (7 bases). Trimming left V 4 bases short and J 7 bases short, with 17 bases between. The CDR3 is 15 amino acids. The germline gives CDR1 MNHNY, CDR2 SVGAGI (reference sequence). The CDR3 spells CASSSTRGGPNEQFF. Written as DNA, the CDR3 is TGTGCCAGCAGTTCCACTAGGGGGGGGCCGAATGAGCAGTTCTTC.

This clonotype came up once. The chain is built from TRBV20-1 and TRBJ2-1; D is possibly TRBD1 (5 bases). The CDR3 runs to 11 residues. Per germline, CDR1 DFQATT and CDR2 SNEGSKA (reference sequence). V was cut by 0 bases and J by 8 bases, with 5 bases left in between. CDR3 coding DNA: TGCAGTGCTAGAGAGGGGCATGAGCAGTTCTTC. Its translation is CSAREGHEQFF.

This clonotype was recorded at least ten times. The V gene is TRBV19, the J gene TRBJ1-5; perhaps TRBD1 as D (6 bases). The CDR3 loop spans 15 amino acids. CDR1 LNHDA and CDR2 SQIVND come from the germline V gene (reference sequence). V lost 3 bases and J 3 bases, leaving 12 bases between the germline ends. In DNA, the CDR3 is TGTGCCAGTAGTATTGGACGGGGGCCCAATCAGCCCCAGCATTTT. It translates to CASSIGRGPNQPQHF.

This clonotype was found many times. The chain couples TRBV6-6 to TRBJ2-2, with TRBD1 matching over 9 bases. The CDR3 sequence is 15 residues long. Germline CDR1 MNHNY, CDR2 SVGAGI (reference sequence). Trimming at V came to 7 bases and at J to 4 bases, leaving 7 bases not matched to a gene. CDR3 sequence reads: CASITGTGFTGELFF. The DNA for the CDR3 is TGTGCCAGCATCACCGGGACAGGGTTCACCGGGGAGCTGTTTTTT.

This clonotype appeared a few times. CDR3 coding DNA: TGCAGTGCTAGTTGGACAGGGAACGAGCAGTACTTC. It codes for CSASWTGNEQYF. This rearrangement joins TRBV20-1 to TRBJ2-7; 8 positions agree with TRBD1. V gave up 3 bases and J gave up 5 bases; unmatched junction bases: 3. This CDR3 has 12 amino acids. CDR1 DFQATT and CDR2 SNEGSKA come from the germline V gene (reference sequence).

This clonotype was seen many times. The chain is built from TRBV7-8 and TRBJ1-5; tentatively, D is TRBD1 (5 bases). V lost 5 bases and J lost 7, with 18 bases in between. Germline CDR1 and CDR2: SGHVS and FQNEAQ. The CDR3 is made up of 15 amino acids. The CDR3 nucleotides are TGTGCCAGCAGCCCAATCGACAGCGTTGGACAGCCCCAGCATTTT. This translates into CASSPIDSVGQPQHF.

J is TRBJ1-2 and V is TRBV28; weak D call: TRBD1 (5 bases). V dropped 9 bases and J dropped 0 bases, with 17 bases sitting between them. CDR1 is MDHEN, CDR2 SYDVKM, per germline. The CDR3 is 15 residues long. CDR3 protein: CASLVRDPSNYGYTF. CDR3 bases: TGTGCCAGTCTTGTCCGGGACCCGTCTAACTATGGCTACACCTTC.

This clonotype was observed at least ten times. The J gene is TRBJ1-1, the V gene TRBV29-1, with D possibly TRBD1 on 6 matching bases. This CDR3 has 12 amino acids. The germline V gene has CDR1 SQVTM and CDR2 ANQGSEA. Written as DNA, the CDR3 is TGCTCGGGGGCCGTTGTGAACACTGAAGCTTTCTTT. Amino acids: CSGAVVNTEAFF.

This clonotype was counted at least ten times. This chain joins TRBV20-1 and TRBJ2-7; D may be TRBD1 or TRBD2 (5 bases each). V lost 3 bases, J lost 0 bases, and 15 bases lay in between. CDR1 DFQATT and CDR2 SNEGSKA come from the germline V gene (reference sequence). The CDR3 totals 15 residues. The DNA of the CDR3 is TGCAGTGCTAGGGTGCCGGGACGGGACTCCTACGAGCAGTACTTC. Translation: CSARVPGRDSYEQYF.

This clonotype came up many times. The rearrangement uses TRBV7-2 and TRBJ2-5; the D gene is possibly TRBD2 (5 bases). Trimming removed 4 bases from V and 9 bases from J, with 18 bases in between. The CDR3 loop spans 14 amino acids. CDR1 and CDR2 (germline): SGHTA, FQGNSA. This chain's CDR3 is CASSSLATSRAQYF. CDR3 nucleotides: TGTGCCAGCAGCTCGCTGGCTACTTCGAGGGCCCAGTACTTC.

This clonotype occurred many times. J is TRBJ1-1 and V is TRBV20-1; no firm D call. The germline V gene encodes CDR1 DFQATT and CDR2 SNEGSKA (reference sequence). Trimming took off 5 bases at V and 1 base at J, with 11 bases between the two ends. The CDR3 runs to 13 residues. Here the CDR3 reads CSALGGANTEAFF. The CDR3, as DNA: TGCAGTGCTCTGGGCGGCGCGAACACTGAAGCTTTCTTT.

The gene calls are TRBV20-1 and TRBJ2-3; D might be TRBD2 (6 bases). Trimming left V 3 bases short and J 0 bases short, with 16 bases between. This CDR3 comprises 16 residues. The V gene's germline CDR1 is DFQATT and CDR2 SNEGSKA (reference sequence). The CDR3 DNA reads as TGCAGTGCTAGCCTTTTAGCGGTATCTAGCACAGATACGCAGTATTTT. Its translation: CSASLLAVSSTDTQYF.

The gene calls are TRBV12-3 or TRBV12-4 and TRBJ1-2; TRBD1 matches 10 bases. Losses at the gene ends were 6 bases for V and 5 bases for J; bases not matched to a gene: 9. The CDR3 has 15 residues. Here the CDR3 reads CASRAGTGAGYGYTF. The DNA of the CDR3 is TGTGCCAGCAGGGCCGGGACAGGGGCCGGGTATGGCTACACCTTC.

This clonotype was seen at least ten times. The chain has TRBV10-2 and TRBJ2-4; 9 bases are shared with TRBD1. The germline gives CDR1 WSHSY, CDR2 SAAADI. There are 14 residues in the CDR3. J was trimmed by 8 bases and V by 6 bases; bases with no gene match: 8. CDR3 region: CASSSTGGLDIQYF. The CDR3 nucleotides are TGCGCCAGCAGCTCGACAGGGGGATTGGACATTCAGTACTTC.

The rearrangement links TRBV20-1 to TRBJ2-7, with 7 bases identical to TRBD1. J was trimmed by 2 bases and V by 3 bases; bases with no gene match: 7. Looked up from germline, CDR1 is DFQATT and CDR2 is SNEGSKA (reference sequence). CDR3 length: 14 residues. The CDR3 reads CSASVTGLPYEQYF. CDR3 nucleotide sequence: TGCAGTGCTAGTGTGACAGGGTTACCCTACGAGCAGTACTTC.

This chain joins TRBV6-1 and TRBJ2-5, with a tentative D call TRBD1 (6 bases). The CDR3 spans 15 residues. V lost 1 base and J 9 bases, leaving 18 bases between the germline ends. CDR1 is MNHNS and CDR2 is SASEGT in the germline V gene. CDR3 DNA sequence: TGTGCCAGCAGTGAAGATCGGACAGCTCCAATGGCCCAGTACTTC. Encoded protein: CASSEDRTAPMAQYF.

This clonotype has ten or more counts. The chain carries TRBV20-1 and TRBJ1-5, with TRBD1 identical over 11 bases. The germline CDR1 and CDR2 sequences are DFQATT and SNEGSKA (reference sequence). V dropped 6 bases and J dropped 7; count of bases not matched to a gene: 8. CDR3 length equals 14 residues. Here the CDR3 reads CSARTGGLQQPQHF. CDR3 in DNA: TGCAGTGCGCGGACAGGGGGCCTCCAACAGCCCCAGCATTTT.